This T cell receptor beta chain was sequenced during a study of Ad26.COV2.S vaccination and SARS-CoV-2 variants. Treatment noted: 15 to 20 received Ad26.COV2.S at low or high dose, single or two shots; five or six received placebo; per-sample allocation not given. Vaccine and placebo recipients were sampled on day 63 after the first injection. Using immunoSEQ multiplex PCR, the repertoire was profiled, and TCRdb retains in-frame clones only, with some absent. The sample yields under 600,000 clones, around 89% seen once. J gave up 9 bases and V 6 bases, and 4 bases lay outside the gene matches. Germline loops: CDR1 SGHTA, CDR2 FQGNSA. This CDR3 has 12 amino acids.

The source is a person aged 18 to 59 who received the Ad26.COV2.S COVID-19 vaccine or a placebo. The chain has TRBV7-2 and TRBJ2-1; 8 positions match TRBD1. The sequencing here drew on peripheral blood, taken in a trial of Ad26.COV2.S vaccine versus placebo. The CDR3 spells CASRFGQGEQFF. The DNA of the CDR3 is TGTGCCAGCAGATTCGGACAGGGTGAGCAGTTCTTC. The full variable domain, in which reference TRBV7-2 and TRBJ2-1 provide the parts outside the CDR3, is GAGVSQSPSNKVTEKGKDVELRCDPISGHTALYWYRQSLGQGLEFLIYFQGNSAPDKSGLPSDRFSAERTGGSVSTLTIQRTQQEDSAVYLCASRFGQGEQFFGPGTRLTVL.